The 18 T cell receptor beta chains presented below share a single source sample, sequenced in a study of blood T cell repertoires in COVID-19. Only in-frame clones appear in the TCRdb table, and some are missing; sequencing was by immunoSEQ multiplex PCR. The repertoire has 250,000 or so clones, around 90% of them found once; the top ten carry 0.9% to 1%. Sequencing used peripheral blood. These receptors all stem from a middle-aged woman who had recovered from COVID-19.

The chain links TRBV5-1 to TRBJ2-2; D remains unclear. Germline V gives CDR1 SGHRS, CDR2 YFSETQ. This CDR3 region has 14 residues. The V and J ends lost 0 bases and 1 base respectively, with 4 bases between them. The CDR3, as DNA: TGCGCCAGCAGCTTGGAACAGAACACCGGGGAGCTGTTTTTT. Translation: CASSLEQNTGELFF.

V gene TRBV6-6 combines with J gene TRBJ2-1, with D hard to call. Germline CDR1 MNHNY, CDR2 SVGAGI (reference sequence). This CDR3 has 13 residues. V was clipped by 8 bases and J by 2 bases, with 10 bases between them. Here the CDR3 reads CASHGQTYNEQFF. CDR3 bases: TGTGCCAGCCATGGGCAGACCTACAATGAGCAGTTCTTC.

This clone was seen once. The V and J genes are TRBV5-1 and TRBJ1-1; 7 nucleotides align to TRBD1. CDR1 and CDR2 (germline): SGHRS, YFSETQ. V lost 0 bases and J lost 0; bases outside the gene matches: 2. The CDR3 loop spans 15 amino acids. The CDR3 DNA is TGCGCCAGCAGCTTGGAGGGGACAGTGAACACTGAAGCTTTCTTT. Its translation: CASSLEGTVNTEAFF.

This rearrangement joins TRBV30 to TRBJ1-3; 10 nucleotides agree with TRBD1. In germline, CDR1 is GTSNPN, CDR2 SVGIG (reference sequence). The CDR3 extends over 13 amino acids. Trimming at V came to 5 bases and at J to 4 bases, leaving 2 bases not matched to a gene. CDR3 bases: TGTGCCTGGGGGACAGGGGAAGGAAACACCATATATTTT. This codes for CAWGTGEGNTIYF.

V is TRBV5-1 and J is TRBJ2-5; 10 positions match TRBD2. The CDR3 is 15 amino acids. V trimming: 4 bases; J trimming: 5 bases; junction bases outside the gene matches: 8. Germline V gene lookup returns CDR1 SGHRS and CDR2 YFSETQ. In DNA form, the CDR3 reads TGCGCCAGCAGCCCTCTAGCGGGGGTGGAGGAGACCCAGTACTTC. This gives the protein CASSPLAGVEETQYF.

The V call is TRBV20-1, the J call TRBJ1-2, with D perhaps matching TRBD1 (6 bases). V lost 7 bases and J 4 bases, leaving 10 bases between the germline ends. The CDR3 has 11 residues. CDR1 and CDR2 (germline): DFQATT, SNEGSKA (reference sequence). CDR3 loop: CSVTGLYGYTF. For the CDR3, the DNA is TGCAGTGTGACAGGCCTCTATGGCTACACCTTC.

The chain couples TRBV27 to TRBJ1-2, with 8 bases matching TRBD1. The CDR3 has 14 amino acids. CDR1 MNHEY and CDR2 SMNVEV come from the germline V gene (reference sequence). J was trimmed by 4 bases and V by 3 bases; bases with no gene match: 4. As DNA, the CDR3 is TGTGCCAGCAGTTTTAGACAGGGGAGCTATGGCTACACCTTC. Its protein product is CASSFRQGSYGYTF.

The chain uses TRBV2 and TRBJ2-7; the D gene is possibly TRBD1 (5 bases). Per the germline V gene, CDR1 is SNHLY and CDR2 is FYNNEI. The CDR3 extends over 12 amino acids. For the CDR3, the DNA is TGTGCTTCCTGGCAGGGAATCTACGAGCAGTACTTC. Amino acid sequence: CASWQGIYEQYF. Full variable domain (rest looked up from reference TRBV2 and TRBJ2-7): EPEVTQTPSHQVTQMGQEVILRCVPISNHLYFYWYRQILGQKVEFLVSFYNNEISEKSEIFDDQFSVERPDGSNFTLKIRSTKLEDSAMYFCASWQGIYEQYFGPGTRLTVT.

The gene calls are TRBV7-9 and TRBJ1-3; TRBD1 agrees at 10 bases. The germline CDR1 and CDR2 sequences are SEHNR and FQNEAQ (reference sequence). CDR3 length equals 15 residues. V dropped 5 bases and J dropped 7; count of bases not matched to a gene: 8. The CDR3 spells CASSATRDRGNTIYF. In DNA, the CDR3 is TGTGCCAGCAGCGCCACCCGGGACAGGGGCAACACCATATATTTT.

The gene calls are TRBV18 and TRBJ2-5; D remains unclear. The length of the CDR3 is 16 residues. V lost 3 bases to trimming and J lost 2 bases, with 16 bases between them. CDR1 KGHSH and CDR2 LQKENI come from the germline V gene. The CDR3 DNA reads as TGTGCCAGCTCACCCCCCGTCCAGGTTCAGCAAGAGACCCAGTACTTC. Translated: CASSPPVQVQQETQYF.

This clone has a handful of counts. V and J are TRBV18 and TRBJ2-7, with 10 bases fitting TRBD1. With V trimmed by 6 bases and J by 0 bases, 17 bases remained unmatched. Germline assignment: CDR1 KGHSH and CDR2 LQKENI. This CDR3 is built from 19 residues. CDR3 residues: CASSSTGGRGDKSSYEQYF. The CDR3 nucleotides read TGTGCCAGCTCGTCGACAGGGGGCAGGGGGGATAAAAGCTCCTACGAGCAGTACTTC.

The chain links TRBV23-1 to TRBJ2-3; TRBD1 aligns across 7 bases. TRBV23-1 counts as an open reading frame of uncertain function. V shed 9 bases and J 0 bases; nucleotides not matched to a gene: 9. The length of the CDR3 is 15 residues. This CDR3 reads CARPPGQTSTDTQYF. The CDR3 DNA reads as TGCGCCAGACCTCCGGGACAGACTAGCACAGATACGCAGTATTTT.

The genes are TRBV7-2 and TRBJ2-5, with TRBD1 identical over 9 bases. The V and J ends lost 5 bases and 4 bases, in that order; junction bases with no gene match: 14. Germline V gene sequence: CDR1 SGHTA, CDR2 FQGNSA. This CDR3 contains 17 residues. The CDR3 coding sequence is TGTGCCAGCAGCCCAGGGACAGGGAGGGTAATTGGAGAGACCCAGTACTTC. Translated: CASSPGTGRVIGETQYF.

The chain couples TRBV7-2 to TRBJ2-4, with D maybe TRBD1 (6 bases). Trimming stripped 5 bases from V and 0 bases from J, with 11 bases between. CDR3 length: 15 residues. CDR1 and CDR2 (germline): SGHTA, FQGNSA. CDR3 DNA sequence: TGTGCCAGCAGCCCCCACAGGGTAGCCAAAAACATTCAGTACTTC. This gives the protein CASSPHRVAKNIQYF.

This chain uses TRBV2 with TRBJ2-7, with TRBD1 identical over 9 bases. The CDR3 runs 15 residues. J lost 1 base, V lost 6 bases, and 7 bases had no gene match. Germline assignment: CDR1 SNHLY and CDR2 FYNNEI. CDR3 region: CASRGRDRASYEQYF. The DNA of the CDR3 is TGTGCCAGCAGGGGCCGGGACAGGGCTTCCTACGAGCAGTACTTC.

The V gene is TRBV28, the J gene TRBJ1-5; 7 nucleotides align to TRBD1. The germline V gene has CDR1 MDHEN and CDR2 SYDVKM. Germline trimming cut 6 bases from V and 0 bases from J; bases unmatched to any gene: 11. The CDR3 spans 17 residues. CDR3 sequence: CASSSTTGQYSNQPQHF. The CDR3 nucleotides are TGTGCCAGCAGCTCGACGACAGGGCAATATAGCAATCAGCCCCAGCATTTT.

The V and J genes are TRBV2 and TRBJ1-2, with D possibly matching TRBD1 (5 bases). CDR3 length equals 13 residues. Deletions cut 7 bases from V and 6 bases from J, with 15 bases between. Per the germline V gene, CDR1 is SNHLY and CDR2 is FYNNEI. The CDR3 protein is CASTGETSDGYTF. Written as DNA, the CDR3 is TGTGCCAGCACGGGGGAGACGTCGGATGGCTACACCTTC.

J is TRBJ2-3 and V is TRBV7-2; TRBD2 agrees at 8 bases. Germline trimming cut 3 bases from V and 4 bases from J; bases unmatched to any gene: 6. CDR3 length: 15 residues. Germline values: CDR1 SGHTA, CDR2 FQGNSA. CDR3: CASSFGSGSADTQYF. The DNA of the CDR3 is TGTGCCAGCAGCTTTGGGAGCGGGAGCGCAGATACGCAGTATTTT.